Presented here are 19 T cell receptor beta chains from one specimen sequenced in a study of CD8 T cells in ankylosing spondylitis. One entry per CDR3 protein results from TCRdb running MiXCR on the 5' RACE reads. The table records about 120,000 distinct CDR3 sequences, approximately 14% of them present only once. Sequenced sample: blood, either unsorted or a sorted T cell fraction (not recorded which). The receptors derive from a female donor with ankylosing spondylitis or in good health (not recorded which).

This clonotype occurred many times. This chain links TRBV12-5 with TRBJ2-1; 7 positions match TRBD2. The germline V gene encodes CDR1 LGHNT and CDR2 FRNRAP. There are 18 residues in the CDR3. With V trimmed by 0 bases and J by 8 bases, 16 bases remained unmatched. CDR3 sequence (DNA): TGTGCTAGTGGTTTGGTACGATCTGGAGCGGGACCCTGGGATGAGCAGTTCTTC. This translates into CASGLVRSGAGPWDEQFF. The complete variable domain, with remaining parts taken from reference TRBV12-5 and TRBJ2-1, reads DARVTQTPRHKVTEMGQEVTMRCQPILGHNTVFWYRQTMMQGLELLAYFRNRAPLDDSGMPKDRFSAEMPDATLATLKIQPSEPRDSAVYFCASGLVRSGAGPWDEQFFGPGTRLTVL.

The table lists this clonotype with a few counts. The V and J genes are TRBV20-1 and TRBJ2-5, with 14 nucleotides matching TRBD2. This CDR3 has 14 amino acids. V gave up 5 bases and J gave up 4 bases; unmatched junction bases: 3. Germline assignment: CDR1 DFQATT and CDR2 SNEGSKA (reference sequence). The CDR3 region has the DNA TGCAGTGCTGGGACTAGCGGGAGAGGAGAGACCCAGTACTTC. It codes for CSAGTSGRGETQYF.

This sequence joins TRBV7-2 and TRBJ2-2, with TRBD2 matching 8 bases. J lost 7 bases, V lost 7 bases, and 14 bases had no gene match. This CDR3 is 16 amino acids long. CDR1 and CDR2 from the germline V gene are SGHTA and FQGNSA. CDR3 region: CASTHPRGGRSGELFF. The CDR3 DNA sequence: TGTGCCAGCACCCATCCCCGGGGGGGCCGGAGCGGGGAGCTGTTTTTT.

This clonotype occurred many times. The CDR3 coding sequence is TGCAGCGTTGAAGCCCGGTCCGCCGAGGGGTACAATGAGCAGTTCTTC. Protein: CSVEARSAEGYNEQFF. This sequence joins TRBV29-1 and TRBJ2-1; D is perhaps TRBD1 or TRBD2 (5 bases each). The germline V and J ends were trimmed by 1 base and 4 bases, with 17 bases remaining between them. The CDR3 is made up of 16 amino acids. Looked up from germline, CDR1 is SQVTM and CDR2 is ANQGSEA.

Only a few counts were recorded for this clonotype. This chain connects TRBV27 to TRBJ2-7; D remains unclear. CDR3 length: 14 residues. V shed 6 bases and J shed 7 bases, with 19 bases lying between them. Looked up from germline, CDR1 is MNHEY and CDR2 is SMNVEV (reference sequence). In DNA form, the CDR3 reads TGTGCCAGCAGGCCATCGATAGATCCGAGGGAGCAGTACTTC. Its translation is CASRPSIDPREQYF.

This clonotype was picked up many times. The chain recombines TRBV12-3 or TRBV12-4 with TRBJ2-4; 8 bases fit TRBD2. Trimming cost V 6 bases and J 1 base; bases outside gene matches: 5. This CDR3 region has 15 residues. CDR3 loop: CASSSRGGAKNIQYF. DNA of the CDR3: TGTGCCAGCAGCAGCCGGGGGGGGGCCAAAAACATTCAGTACTTC.

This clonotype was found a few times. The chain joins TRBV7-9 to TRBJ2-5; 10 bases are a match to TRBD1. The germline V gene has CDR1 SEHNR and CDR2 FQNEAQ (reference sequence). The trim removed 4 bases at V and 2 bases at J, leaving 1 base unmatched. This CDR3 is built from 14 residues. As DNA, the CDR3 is TGTGCCAGCAGCTGGGACAGGGGACAAGAGACCCAGTACTTC. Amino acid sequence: CASSWDRGQETQYF.

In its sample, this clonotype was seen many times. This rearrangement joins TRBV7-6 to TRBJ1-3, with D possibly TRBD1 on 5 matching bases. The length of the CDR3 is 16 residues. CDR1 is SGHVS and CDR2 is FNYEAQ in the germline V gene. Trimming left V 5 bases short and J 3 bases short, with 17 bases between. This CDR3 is CASSPIIDSVGNTIYF. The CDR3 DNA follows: TGTGCCAGCAGCCCAATAATTGACAGCGTTGGAAACACCATATATTTT.

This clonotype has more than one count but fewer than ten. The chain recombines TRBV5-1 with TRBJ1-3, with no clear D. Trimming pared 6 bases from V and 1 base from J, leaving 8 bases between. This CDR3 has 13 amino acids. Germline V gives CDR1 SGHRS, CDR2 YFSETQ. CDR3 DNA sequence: TGCGCCAGCACTGCGGTTTCTGGAAACACCATATATTTT. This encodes CASTAVSGNTIYF. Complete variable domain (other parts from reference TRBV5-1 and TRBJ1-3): KAGVTQTPRYLIKTRGQQVTLSCSPISGHRSVSWYQQTPGQGLQFLFEYFSETQRNKGNFPGRFSGRQFSNSRSEMNVSTLELGDSALYLCASTAVSGNTIYFGEGSWLTVV.

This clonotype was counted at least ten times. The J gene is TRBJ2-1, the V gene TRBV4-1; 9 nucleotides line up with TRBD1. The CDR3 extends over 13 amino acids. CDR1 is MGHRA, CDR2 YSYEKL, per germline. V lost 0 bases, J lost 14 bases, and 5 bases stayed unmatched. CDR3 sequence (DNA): TGCGCCAGCAGCCAAGATCTGGGACAGGGAGAGTTCTTC. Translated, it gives CASSQDLGQGEFF.

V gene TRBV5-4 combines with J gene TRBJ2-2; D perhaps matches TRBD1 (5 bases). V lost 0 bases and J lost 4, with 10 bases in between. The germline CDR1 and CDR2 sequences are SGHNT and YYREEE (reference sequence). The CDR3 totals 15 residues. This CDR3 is CASSLDRQSTGELFF. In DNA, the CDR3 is TGTGCCAGCAGCTTGGATCGACAGAGCACCGGGGAGCTGTTTTTT.

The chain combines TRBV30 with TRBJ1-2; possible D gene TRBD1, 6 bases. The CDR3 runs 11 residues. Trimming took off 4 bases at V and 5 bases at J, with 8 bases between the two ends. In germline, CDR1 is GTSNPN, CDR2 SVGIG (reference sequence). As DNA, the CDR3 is TGTGCCTGGAACAGGGAGTATGGCTACACCTTC. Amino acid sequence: CAWNREYGYTF.

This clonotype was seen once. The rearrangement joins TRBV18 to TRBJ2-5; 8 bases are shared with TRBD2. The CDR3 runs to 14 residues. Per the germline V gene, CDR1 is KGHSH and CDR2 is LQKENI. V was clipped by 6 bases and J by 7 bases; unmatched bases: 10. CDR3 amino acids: CASSLTSGEGTQYF. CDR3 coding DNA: TGTGCCAGCTCTCTTACTAGCGGAGAAGGGACCCAGTACTTC.

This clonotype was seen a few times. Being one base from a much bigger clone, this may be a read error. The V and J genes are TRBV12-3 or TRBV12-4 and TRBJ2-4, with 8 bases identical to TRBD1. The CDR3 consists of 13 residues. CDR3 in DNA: TGTGCCAGCACTCCCAACAGGGGGAACAGTCAGTACTTC. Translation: CASTPNRGNSQYF.

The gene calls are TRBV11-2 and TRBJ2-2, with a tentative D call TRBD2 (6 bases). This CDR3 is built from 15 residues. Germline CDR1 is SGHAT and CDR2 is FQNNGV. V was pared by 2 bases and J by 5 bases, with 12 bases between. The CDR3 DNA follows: TGTGCCAGCAGCTTATGGTCGGGGGTTACCGGGGAGCTGTTTTTT. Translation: CASSLWSGVTGELFF. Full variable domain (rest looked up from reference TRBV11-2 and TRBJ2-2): EAGVAQSPRYKIIEKRQSVAFWCNPISGHATLYWYQQILGQGPKLLIQFQNNGVVDDSQLPKDRFSAERLKGVDSTLKIQPAKLEDSAVYLCASSLWSGVTGELFFGEGSRLTVL.

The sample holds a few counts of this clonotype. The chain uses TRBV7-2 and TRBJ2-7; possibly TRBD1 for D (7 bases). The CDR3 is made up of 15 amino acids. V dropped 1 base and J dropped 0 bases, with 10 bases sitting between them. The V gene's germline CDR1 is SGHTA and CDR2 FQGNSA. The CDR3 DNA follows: TGTGCCAGCAGCTTAGGACAGGGAGGCTCCTACGAGCAGTACTTC. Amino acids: CASSLGQGGSYEQYF.

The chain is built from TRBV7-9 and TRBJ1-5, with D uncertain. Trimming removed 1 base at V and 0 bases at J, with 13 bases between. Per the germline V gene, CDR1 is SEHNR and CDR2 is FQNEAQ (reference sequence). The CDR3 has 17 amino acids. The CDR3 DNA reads TGTGCCAGCAGCTTAGGTACACCGATCGATAGCAATCAGCCCCAGCATTTT. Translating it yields CASSLGTPIDSNQPQHF.

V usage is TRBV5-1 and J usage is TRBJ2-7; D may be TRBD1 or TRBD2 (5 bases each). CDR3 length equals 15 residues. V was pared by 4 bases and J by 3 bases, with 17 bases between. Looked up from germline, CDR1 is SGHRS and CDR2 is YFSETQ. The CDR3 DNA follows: TGCGCCAGCAGCCGTTCTTGGGACCCGGTCTACGAGCAGTACTTC. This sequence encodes CASSRSWDPVYEQYF.

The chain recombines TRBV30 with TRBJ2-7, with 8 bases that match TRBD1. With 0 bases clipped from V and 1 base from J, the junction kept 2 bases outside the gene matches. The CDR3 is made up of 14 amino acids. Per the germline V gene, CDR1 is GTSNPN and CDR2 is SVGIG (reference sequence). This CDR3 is CAWSVGQVSYEQYF. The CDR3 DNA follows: TGTGCCTGGAGTGTGGGACAGGTATCCTACGAGCAGTACTTC.